This TCR beta chain is from a study of blood T cell repertoires in COVID-19. Study summary: T cells, B-cell-depleted T cells, or PBMCs provided the cDNA or gDNA that served as material.

CDR1 and CDR2 from the germline V gene are MNHEY and SMNVEV (reference sequence). This CDR3 contains 15 residues. With 5 bases clipped from V and 6 bases from J, the junction kept 6 bases outside the gene matches. Study processing details: Reference gene primer amplification gave estimated nucleated cell counts. Repertoires were generated with immunoSEQ multiplex PCR, while TCRdb's copy carries only in-frame clones and drops some. The V and J calls and clone size were taken over from that table, and D and trimming were inferred from the DNA. This sample yields about 180,000 clones, of which more than 85% are seen a single time; roughly 0.58% belongs to the top ten.

This chain uses TRBV27 with TRBJ2-7; 14 nucleotides match TRBD2. The sequenced material came from peripheral blood. This clonotype was obtained from a man aged 55 to 70 with COVID-19, enrolled during active disease. CDR3 coding DNA: TGTGCCAGCAGTCTCCAGACTAGCGGGAGGGGCGAGCAGTACTTC. Its protein product is CASSLQTSGRGEQYF.